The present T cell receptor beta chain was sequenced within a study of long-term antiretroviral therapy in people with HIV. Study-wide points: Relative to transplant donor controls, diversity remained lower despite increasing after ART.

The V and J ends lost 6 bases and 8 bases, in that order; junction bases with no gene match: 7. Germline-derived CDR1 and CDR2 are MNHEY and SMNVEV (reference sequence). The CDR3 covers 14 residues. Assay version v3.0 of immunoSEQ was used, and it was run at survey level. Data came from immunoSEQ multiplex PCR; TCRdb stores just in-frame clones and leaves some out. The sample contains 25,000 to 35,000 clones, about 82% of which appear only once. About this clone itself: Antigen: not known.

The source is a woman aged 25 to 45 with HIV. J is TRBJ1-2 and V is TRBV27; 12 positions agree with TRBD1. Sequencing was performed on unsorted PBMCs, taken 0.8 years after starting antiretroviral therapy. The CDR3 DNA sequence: TGTGCCAGCAGCCCCGGGACAGGGGGCTTCGGCTACACCTTC. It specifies CASSPGTGGFGYTF.